This TCR delta chain came from a study of gamma-delta chains in newborns, infants, children. About the research overall: Polyclonal expansion of innate γδ T cells after birth follows microbial exposure.

TCRdb re-identified clones in the reads via CATT. The table lists some 4,000 delta-chain clones, approximately 2% of them singletons. This clone has only a few counts. An end of the junction does not agree with germline; a read error may underlie this. Other DNA sequences in the sample encode the same CDR3. The receptor was derived from a child who was a newborn, infant or young child, either healthy, febrile or measles-vaccinated (not recorded which). The specimen was blood.

The CDR3 loop is CACDTWGIPSSWDTRQMFF. CDR3 in DNA: TGTGCCTGTGACACCTGGGGGATACCAAGCTCCTGGGACACCCGGCAGATGTTTTTC. The gene calls are TRDV2 and TRDJ3, with TRDD3 matching 10 bases. Per the germline V gene, CDR1 is GEAIGNYY and CDR2 is EKD. The CDR3 length is 19 residues.